Sequencing of this T cell receptor beta chain was carried out in a study of blood T cells in healthy people across ages (dated by TCRdb to between 2015 and 2016). Some background on the complete study: In model experiments, roughly one uniquely barcoded TCR beta cDNA molecule per two T cells was captured by template switching. The study measured age-related changes in TCR beta repertoire diversity using deep sequencing normalized with unique cDNA molecular identifiers. Donors were grouped into four age groups: young (average roughly 15 years), middle-aged (roughly 38), aged (over 55) and long-lived (over 80). To avoid experimental bias, donors of different ages were spread randomly across the sequencing lanes. Using the same blood draw, the study looked at two additional independent replicas of 1 million unique cDNA reads for two donors, one aged 18 to 30 and the other aged 80 or older.

On the study overall, not on this receptor specifically: Because the CMV infection status of the donors was unknown, age-related changes in expanded clonotypes may potentially have been confounded. Compared with the aged group, more naive CD4+ T cells, fewer expanded clones and increased TCR diversity were shown by the long-lived group, suggesting age selection. As age increased, observed TCR beta diversity per million T cells dropped in a roughly linear way, and a significant reduction was already evident by age roughly 40. There was a strong correlation between observed TCR beta diversity and the percentage of naive T cells measured by flow cytometry. Total diversity estimates from one million sequenced T cells were considered lower bounds and underestimates. Because profiling used bulk unsorted PBMCs, naive and antigen-experienced compartments could not be compared conclusively.

Points on this clonotype: This clone's antigen is unknown. No much larger clone exists at a distance of one base, and base qualities are not known.

The method behind the library was 5' RACE. Sequencing relied on an Illumina HiSeq 2500. The second PCR ran for roughly 7 to 11 cycles and used a J-beta primer mix along with a sample-barcoded 5' primer. A unique molecular identifier was introduced onto each TCR beta cDNA molecule by a template-switch 5' adaptor carrying 12 random nucleotides. Each sample yielded at least 2.5 million CDR3-containing paired-end reads. The Mint cDNA synthesis kit, primed by a TRBC-specific oligonucleotide, was used to synthesize first-strand cDNA from all RNA. After uracil-DNA glycosylase treatment, a first 18-cycle PCR used universal primers M1SS and BC2_uni_R on all cDNA. For the original study's pipeline: Each sample was normalized by randomly selecting 1 million high-quality reads, each carrying a distinct molecular identifier. Reads sharing molecular identifiers were discarded rather than binned into consensus sequences. MiTCR, set to a Q25 quality threshold and the strictest error-elimination algorithm, was used for CDR3 identification, clonotype clustering and error correction. A nonparametric unseen species model using Euler transformation provided a lower-bound estimate of total TCR beta diversity. TCRdb cleaned the public reads at Q25 with fastp, built clones with MiXCR and kept in-frame beta chains. Under each unique CDR3 protein, matching rows form one entry showing the most common genes and DNA. For this entry, the V and J calls and clone size follow TCRdb and not the study's own pipeline. This sample comprises around 1.1 million distinct CDR3 sequences, 35% to 40% of them detected only once. The leading ten clones occupy around 13% of the sample.

The donors were roughly 39 Caucasian individuals from Russia, aged 6 to 90 years, who were systemically healthy. Each donor gave around 9.5 milliliters of peripheral blood, collected into EDTA-treated Vacutainer tubes. PBMCs were isolated by Ficoll-Paque density-gradient centrifugation, with at least 7 million obtained per sample. Trizol reagent was used to extract total RNA from the PBMCs, yielding at least 5 micrograms per sample. Naive CD45RAhigh/CD27high T cell percentages were measured by flow cytometry on a PBMC aliquot from every donor. The CDR3 covers 12 residues, taking in both the cysteine and the phenylalanine. The retained sequence is limited to the CDR3, 36 bases, with the frame set at the first base. Via the germline V gene, CDR1 is SNHLY and CDR2 FYNNEI. The germline ends are 11 bases apart after V is trimmed by 8 bases and J by 5 bases.

Recombination joined TRBV2 with TRBJ2-3; 5 matching bases give a weak D call of TRBD1. This clonotype was sampled from a man aged 18 to 29 in good health. The sample consisted of blood. Read as DNA, the sequence is TGTGCCAGCCCAGACAGAAGAGATACGCAGTATTTT. Its protein reads: CASPDRRDTQYF.